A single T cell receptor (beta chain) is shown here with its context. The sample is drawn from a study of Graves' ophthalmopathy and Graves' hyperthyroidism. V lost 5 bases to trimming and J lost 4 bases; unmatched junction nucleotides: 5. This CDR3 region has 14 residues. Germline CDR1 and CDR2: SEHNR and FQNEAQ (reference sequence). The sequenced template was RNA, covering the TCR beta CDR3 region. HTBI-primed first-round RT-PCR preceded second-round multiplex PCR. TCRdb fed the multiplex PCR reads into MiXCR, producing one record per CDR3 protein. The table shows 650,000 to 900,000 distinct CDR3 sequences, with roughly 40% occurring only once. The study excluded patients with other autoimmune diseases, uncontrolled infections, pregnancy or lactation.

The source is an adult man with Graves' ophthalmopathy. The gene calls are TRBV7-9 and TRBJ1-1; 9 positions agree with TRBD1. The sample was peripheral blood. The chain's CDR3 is CASSRGTGFTEAFF. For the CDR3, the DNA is TGTGCCAGCAGCCGCGGGACAGGGTTCACTGAAGCTTTCTTT.